The 22 T cell receptor beta chains listed next were all sequenced from one sample in a study of radiotherapy plus CTLA-4 blockade in lung cancer. The repertoire was sequenced with immunoSEQ multiplex PCR; TCRdb's copy has only in-frame clones and lacks some. The sample holds about 49,000 clones, approximately 85% seen once. The sequencing here drew on peripheral blood, taken from a patient treated with radiotherapy plus ipilimumab. These TCRs come from a human donor with non-small cell lung cancer whose response to radiotherapy plus ipilimumab could not be evaluated.

The chain carries TRBV5-1 and TRBJ2-5; the match to TRBD2 covers 9 bases. The CDR3 totals 13 residues. CDR1 and CDR2 from the germline V gene are SGHRS and YFSETQ. The V gene end was trimmed by 5 bases and the J gene end by 2 bases; junction bases not matched to a gene: 1. CDR3 region: CASRTSGQETQYF. CDR3 in DNA: TGCGCCAGCAGGACTAGCGGACAAGAGACCCAGTACTTC.

This clone came up once. This sequence joins TRBV6-5 and TRBJ2-7; perhaps TRBD2 as D (5 bases). The CDR3 contains 14 residues. Germline CDR1 is MNHEY and CDR2 is SVGAGI. Trimming took 5 bases from V and 2 from J, leaving 13 bases between them. The CDR3 sequence is CASSVMAEAYEQYF. In DNA, the CDR3 is TGTGCCAGCAGTGTAATGGCGGAGGCCTACGAGCAGTACTTC.

V and J are TRBV6-6 and TRBJ1-2; D might be TRBD1 (5 bases). Trimming stripped 6 bases from V and 3 bases from J, with 11 bases between. The CDR3 sequence is 13 residues long. Germline lookup yields CDR1 MNHNY and CDR2 SVGAGI (reference sequence). In DNA, the CDR3 is TGTGCCAGCAGGGCAGGGAGGGACTATGGCTACACCTTC. Its translation: CASRAGRDYGYTF.

The rearrangement uses TRBV28 and TRBJ1-2; D is possibly TRBD1 (6 bases). V lost 5 bases, J lost 5 bases, and 15 bases lay in between. Germline CDR1 reads MDHEN; CDR2 reads SYDVKM. CDR3 size: 14 residues. The CDR3 loop reads CASSPQTGYYGYTF. Written as DNA, the CDR3 is TGTGCCAGCAGTCCTCAGACAGGATATTATGGCTACACCTTC.

This clone was seen only a few times. This sequence joins TRBV5-1 and TRBJ2-7, with D possibly being TRBD2 (5 bases). V lost 4 bases and J lost 1, with 12 bases in between. CDR1 SGHRS and CDR2 YFSETQ come from the germline V gene. The CDR3 consists of 14 residues. The CDR3, as DNA: TGCGCCAGCAGCCCGCTGACGGGATCCTACGAGCAGTACTTC. Encoded protein: CASSPLTGSYEQYF.

The rearrangement links TRBV7-9 to TRBJ2-1; weak D call: TRBD2 (6 bases). The CDR3 totals 16 residues. The germline V gene has CDR1 SEHNR and CDR2 FQNEAQ (reference sequence). Between the trimmed V and J ends, which lost 5 bases and 0 bases, there was a span of 14 bases. CDR3 residues: CASSAASVSSYNEQFF. CDR3 nucleotide sequence: TGTGCCAGCAGCGCCGCTAGCGTCAGCTCCTACAATGAGCAGTTCTTC.

This chain connects TRBV7-2 to TRBJ1-4; TRBD1 matches at 7 bases. CDR1 is SGHTA and CDR2 is FQGNSA in the germline V gene. V was pared by 3 bases and J by 9 bases, with 10 bases of the junction left unmatched. This CDR3 is 15 amino acids long. CDR3 DNA: TGTGCCAGCAGCTTTCCCGGGACAGCCGGTAAAAAACTGTTTTTT. Translated: CASSFPGTAGKKLFF.

This chain joins TRBV29-1 and TRBJ2-5; a weak D match, TRBD2 (5 bases). The germline CDR1 and CDR2 sequences are SQVTM and ANQGSEA. This CDR3 contains 13 residues. V was pared by 7 bases and J by 9 bases, with 21 bases between. CDR3 DNA sequence: TGCAGCGCCTGTCCGGGGAGCGCCGGGGCCCAGTACTTC. Translating gives CSACPGSAGAQYF.

The genes are TRBV4-3 and TRBJ1-2; TRBD1 aligns across 7 bases. The ends lost 0 bases at V and 6 bases at J; junction bases unmatched: 7. Germline CDR1 reads LGHNA; CDR2 reads YSLEER. The CDR3 loop spans 15 amino acids. The CDR3 sequence: CASSQEVRTGDGYTF. The CDR3 DNA reads TGCGCCAGCAGCCAAGAGGTCCGGACAGGAGATGGCTACACCTTC.

This chain connects TRBV2 to TRBJ1-1, with D possibly being TRBD1 (6 bases). Germline values: CDR1 SNHLY, CDR2 FYNNEI. Between the trimmed V and J ends, which lost 7 bases and 1 base, there was a span of 16 bases. The CDR3 length is 15 residues. The CDR3 DNA is TGTGCCAGCACCCCAGAGAGACAGGAGAACACTGAAGCTTTCTTT. Translating gives CASTPERQENTEAFF.

The J gene is TRBJ2-3, the V gene TRBV14; D is ambiguous. Germline V lookup: CDR1 SGHDN, CDR2 FVKESK. V lost 0 bases, J lost 7 bases, and 8 bases lay in between. The CDR3 spans 13 residues. The CDR3 bases are TGTGCCAGCAGCCAAGATTTCGGTTATACGCAGTATTTT. It encodes CASSQDFGYTQYF.

The chain employs TRBV28 and TRBJ1-1; 7 positions match TRBD1. The CDR3 sequence is 16 residues long. Trimming took 1 base from V and 8 from J; bases not matched to a gene: 13. Germline V gives CDR1 MDHEN, CDR2 SYDVKM. The CDR3 DNA is TGTGCCAGCAGTTTATCCTTCGGGACAGCTAGCATGGAAGCTTTCTTT. Protein product: CASSLSFGTASMEAFF.

The chain is built from TRBV7-2 and TRBJ2-1, with 7 bases matching TRBD2. The CDR3 is 16 amino acids. J gave up 0 bases and V 5 bases, and 7 bases lay outside the gene matches. From germline, CDR1 is SGHTA and CDR2 FQGNSA. The CDR3 bases are TGTGCCAGCAGCCCCTCAAGACTAGCCTCCTACAATGAGCAGTTCTTC. The encoded protein is CASSPSRLASYNEQFF. Using reference TRBV7-2 and TRBJ2-1 for the parts outside the CDR3, the full variable domain is GAGVSQSPSNKVTEKGKDVELRCDPISGHTALYWYRQSLGQGLEFLIYFQGNSAPDKSGLPSDRFSAERTGGSVSTLTIQRTQQEDSAVYLCASSPSRLASYNEQFFGPGTRLTVL.

V is TRBV28 and J is TRBJ2-7, with 15 positions matching TRBD2. The CDR3 contains 17 residues. V lost 10 bases, J lost 4 bases, and 14 bases stayed unmatched. Germline CDR1 reads MDHEN; CDR2 reads SYDVKM. CDR3 sequence (DNA): TGTGCCACAGGGACTAGCGGGAGGCCCCCCCGCATTTACGAGCAGTACTTC. Translation gives CATGTSGRPPRIYEQYF.

This chain connects TRBV4-1 to TRBJ2-1, with a weak D call TRBD2 (5 bases). CDR1 and CDR2 from the germline V gene are MGHRA and YSYEKL. The V and J ends lost 0 bases and 0 bases respectively, with 9 bases between them. The CDR3 is 16 residues long. CDR3 bases: TGCGCCAGCAGCCAAGATGTGGGGAGCTCCTACAATGAGCAGTTCTTC. Encoded protein: CASSQDVGSSYNEQFF.

The chain couples TRBV27 to TRBJ1-4; no firm D call. Trimming shortened V by 6 bases and J by 3 bases, and 5 bases separated the two germline ends. CDR3 length: 12 residues. The V gene's germline CDR1 is MNHEY and CDR2 SMNVEV (reference sequence). CDR3 in amino acids: CASSPSNEKLFF. Here the CDR3 DNA reads TGTGCCAGCAGCCCGTCTAATGAAAAACTGTTTTTT.

The chain links TRBV11-3 to TRBJ2-3, with 7 bases fitting TRBD2. The germline CDR1 and CDR2 sequences are SGHNT and YENEEA. J lost 5 bases, V lost 3 bases, and 8 bases had no gene match. The CDR3 totals 15 residues. CDR3 DNA: TGTGCCAGCAGCTTCGCGGGAGCTGGGGGAGATACGCAGTATTTT. It codes for CASSFAGAGGDTQYF.

The V and J genes are TRBV2 and TRBJ2-1, with 9 bases fitting TRBD1. CDR1 is SNHLY, CDR2 FYNNEI, per germline. This CDR3 region has 15 residues. V shed 6 bases, J shed 0 bases, and the junction held 3 bases outside the gene matches. The DNA for the CDR3 is TGTGCCAGCAGAGGGACAGGGAGCTCCTACAATGAGCAGTTCTTC. It translates to CASRGTGSSYNEQFF. Complete variable domain (other parts from reference TRBV2 and TRBJ2-1): EPEVTQTPSHQVTQMGQEVILRCVPISNHLYFYWYRQILGQKVEFLVSFYNNEISEKSEIFDDQFSVERPDGSNFTLKIRSTKLEDSAMYFCASRGTGSSYNEQFFGPGTRLTVL.

In regard to this clone: Since a far larger clone is one base different, this is likely a read error. CDR3 loop: CASSVVGGDEQYF. In DNA, the CDR3 is TGCGCCAGCAGCGTAGTGGGGGGGGACGAGCAGTACTTC. The genes are TRBV5-1 and TRBJ2-7, with 7 nucleotides matching TRBD2. V dropped 4 bases and J dropped 5; count of bases not matched to a gene: 6. Germline V gene sequence: CDR1 SGHRS, CDR2 YFSETQ. The CDR3 length is 13 residues.

This clone has only a few counts. V usage is TRBV7-2 and J usage is TRBJ2-2; tentative D call: TRBD2 (5 bases). The CDR3 extends over 16 amino acids. CDR1 and CDR2 (germline): SGHTA, FQGNSA. V lost 2 bases, J lost 4 bases, and 14 bases lay in between. The CDR3 bases are TGTGCCAGCAGCTTATTCGGGGTTGATGTCACCGGGGAGCTGTTTTTT. Its protein product is CASSLFGVDVTGELFF.

V is TRBV6-1 and J is TRBJ2-5; possibly TRBD2 for D (7 bases). Germline assignment: CDR1 MNHNS and CDR2 SASEGT. CDR3 length: 15 amino acids. Trimming cost V 2 bases and J 3 bases, with 13 bases left between them. In DNA, the CDR3 is TGTGCCAGCAGTGAATGGGGGGGGCAGAAAGAGACCCAGTACTTC. This encodes CASSEWGGQKETQYF.

V gene TRBV19 combines with J gene TRBJ2-2; D gene unclear. The CDR3 covers 12 residues. The V and J ends lost 4 bases and 6 bases respectively, with 6 bases between them. From germline, CDR1 is LNHDA and CDR2 SQIVND (reference sequence). The CDR3: CASSTVPGELFF. In DNA form, the CDR3 reads TGTGCCAGTAGTACCGTCCCCGGGGAGCTGTTTTTT.